The present entry profiles one T cell receptor (beta chain) with its context. This clone was seen a few times. Its target antigen remains unknown. There are no base qualities to consult, and no much larger clone falls within one base. This record comes from a study of a mutant IDH1 vaccine in newly diagnosed glioma (dated by TCRdb to about 2021). Background for the entire study: Patients were given eight vaccinations, in weeks 1, 3, 5, 7, 11, 15, 19 and 23, which matched visits V03 through V10. Vaccination began 4-6 weeks after radiotherapy alone, or alongside temozolomide cycles in the chemotherapy-containing groups. Of the roughly 32 patients who were treated, about 60% were male and about 40% were female, and the mean age was about 37 years. Prior to enrollment, patients had been given standard therapy consisting of radiotherapy alone, temozolomide alone, or radiochemotherapy with temozolomide, with the combination given to most patients. Six visits were used for peripheral blood collection: V03 (baseline), V05, V07, V10, V12 and V13. Longitudinal TCRB deep sequencing was done for fewer than 30 treated patients, wherever samples were available for exploratory analyses.

The time point tag for this specimen amounts to: week 11, during vaccination. Every vaccine dose consisted of 300 ug of a 20-mer mutant IDH1 peptide in Montanide, administered subcutaneously together with topical imiquimod. Donors had newly diagnosed WHO grade 3 or 4 IDH1-mutant astrocytomas with loss of nuclear ATRX. The samples were drawn from NOA16, a multicentre, single-arm, open-label phase I trial in Germany that tested a mutant IDH1 peptide vaccine in humans for the first time. The DNeasy Blood and Tissue Kit was used to extract genomic DNA from EDTA blood for TCRB sequencing. The library was generated by the immunoSEQ multiplex PCR assay. Following the manufacturer's protocol, the hsTCRB Kit was used to amplify rearranged TCR beta chain sequences. Sequencing of TCRB libraries was carried out on an Illumina MiSeq. The published analysis was carried out like this. The kit vendor's proprietary platform handled demultiplexing, trimming and gene mapping. This immuneACCESS table, as held by TCRdb, lists in-frame sequences with V and J called but not all clones. Of the missing ones, under half trace to an unresolved V gene in checked studies; the others have no known cause. V and J calls and clone size are as listed in that table; D and trimming were resolved from the DNA. The sample yields tens of thousands of clones; about 80% were counted once. The top ten hold 8% to 8.5% of the sample.

Beyond this particular receptor, the publication reports: The authors stated that sample limitations prevented analyses of patient blood samples from being reproduced. Selection of PBMC samples for TCRB deep sequencing was based on availability. Across multiple MHC alleles, vaccine-induced immune responses were seen in around 93% of patients. Pseudoprogression appeared unrelated to alterations in the top peripheral T cell clonotypes detected by TCRB sequencing.

Its CDR3 holds 13 amino acids, cysteine through phenylalanine. The read is trimmed to its CDR3 DNA, 39 bases read in frame from base 1. For CDR1 and CDR2, the germline V gene (reference sequence) lists GTSNPN and SVGIG. V and J are truncated by 4 bases and 5 bases respectively, leaving an intervening sequence of 14 bases. The TCR comes from a man in his forties or fifties with glioma. The chain is made from TRBV30 and TRBJ1-1, and TRBD1 may be the D gene, going by 6 matching bases. The sequencing here drew on PBMCs, taken from a glioma patient whose treatment included an IDH1 peptide vaccine. For the CDR3, the sequence is CAWTTGWGTEAFF. At the DNA level, the sequence is TGTGCCTGGACTACAGGGTGGGGGACTGAAGCTTTCTTT.